This TCR beta chain was identified in a study of cytomegalovirus exposure and HLA in healthy donors (TCRdb year 2017). Describing the broader study: In an earlier analysis of under 750 of the donors, 276 Gb of sequence data and 90 million to 120 million unique TCR beta sequences from about 179 million T cells were reported. In addition to the first cohort of approximately 650 subjects, a separate validation cohort of approximately 130 different subjects was used. HLA typing covered class I and class II loci at four-digit resolution. Of the 398 genotyped donors, approximately 80% fell in the genetic ancestry cluster associated with self-reported Caucasian donors. Roughly 300 gigabases of sequencing data and 70 million to 85 million unique TCR sequences were included in an early release covering about 600 HLA-typed donors. Alongside the repertoire data, information on donor age, sex, ethnicity and CMV serostatus was compiled. Every repertoire in the discovery cohort had been generated on one and the same sequencing platform. Using immunosequencing, the study profiled T cell repertoires from some 670 subjects and related those repertoires to cytomegalovirus serostatus. In an earlier analysis of over 550 of the donors, high-throughput TCR beta sequencing was used to judge whether each TCR beta V gene segment behaved as functional or pseudogenic. The aim of the study was to test whether cataloging public T cell receptors could identify signatures of past pathogen exposure. In a later genetic analysis, genome-wide SNP genotypes for about 55% of the 666 donors were used, and that subset was treated as a discovery cohort. To study patterns of TCR occurrence, a later analysis re-analyzed previously published TCR beta repertoires from around 660 donors and added high-resolution HLA genotyping. Roughly 5 DR-DQ haplotypes were handled as single units for association and clustering, since linkage in the cohort was strong. The number of donors typed differed by locus, with about 629-630 for A, B, C, DRB1 and DQB1, 522 for DQA1, 600 to 610 for DPA1, and around 450 for DPB1. Rather than drawing on any new phenotypic data, the later analysis identified candidate immune exposures from TCR beta sequences and the way those sequences occurred across donors. To predict cytomegalovirus infection status, the study brought together high-throughput TCR immunosequencing, statistical association of individual TCRs with disease status, and machine learning. On average, roughly 240,000 unique TCR beta nucleotide sequences were sequenced per donor among 398 genotyped donors of the cohort, with 15% to 20% of those sequences being non-productive. Study-level results and caveats: In vitro tests confirmed that a few of the cytomegalovirus-associated TCR beta chains recognize cytomegalovirus antigens. HLA typing was unavailable for some donors at each locus, so association tests used only the typed subset. The 87-base-pair reads could not distinguish some IMGT-functional V segments, including TRBV6-2 and TRBV6-3, so those segments were excluded. An association between a missense DCLRE1C variant and V-gene and J-gene trimming of TCR beta chains was found in a later genetic analysis and replicated in an independent cohort. A further reported finding was that TCR beta sequences accurately predicted the HLA-A and HLA-B alleles for most subjects in the first cohort. The presence/absence analyses assumed that sequencing depth was roughly uniform across donors, and that assumption may not be true. A later analysis found that HLA-associated TCR beta chains were more clonally expanded and had lower generation probabilities than equally common non-associated chains. According to a later analysis, TCR association rates differed among HLA loci, with DRB1 alleles showing the most associated TCRs and HLA-C alleles showing the fewest. According to a later genetic analysis, donors in an Asian-associated ancestry cluster had fewer N-insertions in productive TCRs than the approximately 700-donor mean. The sequencing pipeline was judged likely to have produced a cluster of highly shared sequence variants as a technical artifact. Most CMV-associated TCR beta chains appeared to be HLA-restricted in a later analysis, and the HLA associations seemed to be driven largely by CMV exposure. In this cohort, only TCR beta chains were sequenced, and detectable features were limited by the absence of alpha or paired-chain data. When HLA alleles, especially DR and DQ, strongly co-occurred, TCR associations were difficult to assign to individual alleles. Across donors, most TCR sequences were observed very rarely, whereas some public TCRs were present in many individuals. Correlated functional status among segregating V segments might be attributable to linkage disequilibrium, but an unknown experimental factor could not be ruled out. In a later analysis, several top co-occurrence clusters were reported to appear linked to parvovirus B19, influenza, CMV and Epstein-Barr virus. It was suggested by the authors that the approach could potentially be generalized to other disease states and immunological phenotypes. In the study, approximately 160 TCR beta chains were listed as associated with cytomegalovirus. Specific HLA alleles were associated with over 15,000 TCR beta sequences at a false discovery rate of 0.05 in a later analysis. Immune exposure information for the cohort was limited to CMV serostatus. Cytomegalovirus status was reported to be diagnosed by the classifier with high specificity and sensitivity in both the original and validation cohorts. Because counts were too low, 15 or so rarely observed V segments, including chromosome 9 orphons, were excluded from the earlier analysis of some 590 of the donors. Broadly in line with IMGT annotations, most TCR beta V segments showed up in productive rearrangements about 87% or about 30% of the time in an earlier analysis of several hundred of the donors.

The library was generated by the immunoSEQ multiplex PCR assay. The multiplex PCR relied on a mix of 60 forward primers for TCR Vbeta segments and 13 reverse primers for TCR Jbeta segments. The CDR3 region of rearranged TCR beta genes was amplified from genomic DNA by a multiplex PCR assay. On the Illumina HiSeq System, the amplified TCR beta libraries were sequenced as 87-base-pair reads. As for how the authors treated the data: Across the 700 or so repertoires, a later analysis counted approximately 75 million unique TCR beta chains, 9.5 million to 13 million of which were shared by at least two donors. A nearest-neighbor algorithm error-corrected the raw reads and collapsed the reads into unique sequences, merging closely related sequences to remove PCR and sequencing errors. Alignment of CDR3 sequences to IMGT reference sequences was used to assign V, D and J gene segments. For a sequence to be retained, at least a six-nucleotide match to both a V gene segment and a J gene segment was required. Rearrangements were called productive when the CDR3 lacked stop codons and stayed in frame with V and J; all others were non-productive. Following IMGT convention, CDR3 was defined as the stretch from the second conserved V-encoded cysteine up to the conserved J-encoded phenylalanine. The earlier analysis of fewer than 700 of the donors excluded sequences that lacked an unambiguous match to a single V gene segment. In an earlier analysis of several hundred of the donors, V segments were called functional above 56.7% productive rearrangements and were called segregating when the between-donor standard deviation exceeded 5%. A statistical classification framework was developed to diagnose cytomegalovirus status using the catalog of TCR beta chain sequences. V and J gene assignment, in a later analysis, came from comparing TCR nucleotide sequences with IMGT/GENE-DB human TR gene sequences. The TCRdist pipeline was used in a later analysis to assign CDR3 sequences and most-parsimonious VDJ recombination scenarios. A later analysis defined each TCR beta chain by its CDR3 amino acid sequence plus V-gene family, and excluded reads lacking a unique V-gene family. A later analysis removed 592 highly shared, low-generation-probability nucleotide sequences to deal with suspected cross-contamination and a sequencing artifact. In a later analysis, a clonal expansion index was calculated for each public chain from normalized within-repertoire ranks of inferred template counts. A later analysis computed generation probabilities with a VDJ recombination model fitted to out-of-frame rearrangements, and checked the results against IGoR. A later analysis scored TCR-TCR, TCR-HLA and TCR-CMV co-occurrence with hypergeometric tests, applying a repertoire-size bias correction to TCR pairs. In a later analysis, false discovery rates were estimated by permuting HLA or CMV assignments 20 times. In a later analysis, co-occurring TCRs were grouped using DBSCAN, and TCRdist sequence similarity was added for clustering within HLA-allele-positive subsets. Repertoires with fewer than 30,000 or more than 120,000 public chains were left out of co-occurrence clustering, as were four to six repertoires with anomalous nucleotide sharing. TCRdb re-hosts the immuneACCESS table, in-frame sequences only. Its copies lack some clones; in the studies checked, an unresolved V gene accounts for under half of them, and the cause for the rest is not known. V and J calls plus clone size are reproduced from that table; the DNA served to infer D and trimming. The sample profile shows roughly 150,000 clones; roughly 80% of them were found once. About 4.1% of the sample is taken by the ten largest.

The cohort comprised 710 or so healthy bone marrow donors. All cohort members were sampled while nominally healthy, although unrecorded immune exposures were likely present. The donor was CMV seropositive and belonged to the group of 250 to 350 seropositive cohort members. Each donor provided a peripheral blood sample, and peripheral blood mononuclear cells were used for TCR beta sequencing. Genomic DNA was extracted from the blood cell samples with the Qiagen DNeasy Blood Extraction Kit. Sequences MNHEY (CDR1) and SMNVEV (CDR2) are obtained from the germline V gene (reference sequence). The CDR3 contains 15 residues, cysteine and phenylalanine counted. Only the CDR3 part of the read is kept: 45 bases, read in frame from the first base. The germline ends are 11 bases apart after V is trimmed by 5 bases and J by 0 bases. Points on this clone: What antigen it recognizes has not been identified. The record has no base qualities; no much larger clone is one base away.

The specimen was PBMCs. The chain uses TRBV27 and TRBJ1-3; the D gene is not confidently resolved. The sequence was obtained from a middle-aged woman in good health and CMV-seropositive. CDR3 loop: CASSAGDHSGNTIYF. The nucleotides read TGTGCCAGCAGTGCGGGAGATCACTCTGGAAACACCATATATTTT.